Listed here are 2 T cell receptor beta chains from one sample, sequenced in a study of response to subunit inactivated influenza vaccine. TCRdb reprocessed the RT-PCR reads via MiXCR and lists one record per CDR3 protein. Among more than 150,000 distinct CDR3 sequences listed, around a tenth were seen once. Material: CD8+ T cells sorted from PBMCs, obtained 23 months after vaccination. These TCRs come from a man aged 50 to 69 who received an inactivated influenza vaccine.

The chain carries TRBV6-5 and TRBJ1-6, with a possible D match to TRBD1 (5 bases). V lost 7 bases and J 4 bases, leaving 17 bases between the germline ends. Per germline, CDR1 MNHEY and CDR2 SVGAGI. The CDR3 covers 16 residues. As DNA, the CDR3 is TGTGCCAGCAATTTCACTTGGACAAGATATAATTCACCCCTCCACTTT. Translation gives CASNFTWTRYNSPLHF.

V gene TRBV15 combines with J gene TRBJ2-7; no reliable D call. Germline lookup yields CDR1 LNHNV and CDR2 YYDKDF (reference sequence). Trimming took off 0 bases at V and 1 base at J, with 13 bases between the two ends. CDR3 length: 16 residues. DNA for the CDR3: TGTGCCACCAGCAGAGAGGGCCATGTTCCTTCCTACGAGCAGTACTTC. Encoded protein: CATSREGHVPSYEQYF.